Presented here are 10 T cell receptor beta chains from one specimen sequenced in a study of blood T cell repertoires in COVID-19. Produced via immunoSEQ multiplex PCR; TCRdb's table is partial and in-frame only. The table has approximately 350,000 clones, roughly 90% seen once. The sample was peripheral blood. The origin of the receptors is a woman aged 70 to 79 with COVID-19, enrolled during active disease.

This rearrangement joins TRBV4-3 to TRBJ2-1; 7 bases align to TRBD2. The ends lost 4 bases at V and 5 bases at J; junction bases unmatched: 8. CDR1 is LGHNA and CDR2 is YSLEER in the germline V gene. The CDR3 has 15 residues. The CDR3 loop is CASSLLGGVNNEQFF. Written as DNA, the CDR3 is TGCGCCAGCAGCCTCCTTGGGGGGGTAAACAATGAGCAGTTCTTC.

This clone was observed a handful of times. The chain couples TRBV7-2 to TRBJ1-6; D might be TRBD1 (6 bases). The CDR3 is 15 amino acids. Trimming took 4 bases from V and 7 from J, leaving 14 bases between them. CDR1 is SGHTA and CDR2 is FQGNSA in the germline V gene. CDR3 in amino acids: CASSSRGGGNSPLHF. CDR3 sequence (DNA): TGTGCCAGCAGCTCCCGGGGTGGGGGCAATTCACCCCTCCACTTT.

This clone was detected a few times. This sequence joins TRBV7-8 and TRBJ1-5; D call uncertain. CDR1 SGHVS and CDR2 FQNEAQ come from the germline V gene. CDR3 length: 15 amino acids. V lost 5 bases and J lost 4, with 15 bases in between. CDR3 DNA sequence: TGTGCCAGCAGCCCCGGGAGGGAGGGAAATCAGCCCCAGCATTTT. The encoded protein is CASSPGREGNQPQHF.

V is TRBV5-6 and J is TRBJ1-5; D remains unclear. Germline CDR1 is SGHDT and CDR2 is YYEEEE. This CDR3 spans 15 amino acids. Trimming took 4 bases from V and 2 from J, leaving 13 bases between them. The CDR3 DNA sequence: TGTGCCAGCAGCGTCCGGGTCTTGGGCAATCAGCCCCAGCATTTT. Protein sequence: CASSVRVLGNQPQHF.

This clone was observed a single time. The chain uses TRBV5-4 and TRBJ2-5; TRBD2 matches at 10 bases. The junction had 13 bases not matched to a gene; V was cut back by 4 bases and J by 7 bases. The CDR3 covers 16 residues. CDR1 and CDR2 (germline): SGHNT, YYREEE (reference sequence). The CDR3 loop is CASSQGLAVIGGTQYF. The DNA of the CDR3 is TGTGCCAGCAGCCAAGGACTAGCGGTGATAGGCGGGACCCAGTACTTC.

The CDR3 sequence is CASSGLAGETDTQYF. Here the CDR3 DNA reads TGTGCCAGCAGCGGTCTAGCGGGGGAGACAGATACGCAGTATTTT. The V and J genes are TRBV9 and TRBJ2-3; 10 bases map to TRBD2. CDR3 length: 15 amino acids. Germline values: CDR1 SGDLS, CDR2 YYNGEE. Trimming took 3 bases from V and 3 from J; bases not matched to a gene: 4.

This chain uses TRBV5-1 with TRBJ1-1; TRBD1 matches 7 bases. The CDR3 is made up of 16 amino acids. CDR1 is SGHRS, CDR2 YFSETQ, per germline. The V and J ends lost 0 bases and 0 bases, in that order; junction bases with no gene match: 5. The CDR3 nucleotides read TGCGCCAGCAGCTTGGGCCAGGGGGGAATGAACACTGAAGCTTTCTTT. Translation: CASSLGQGGMNTEAFF.

This chain uses TRBV24-1 with TRBJ1-4; 7 positions agree with TRBD1. V was clipped by 2 bases and J by 7 bases; unmatched bases: 6. The length of the CDR3 is 15 residues. The germline V gene has CDR1 KGHDR and CDR2 SFDVKD. The DNA of the CDR3 is TGTGCCACCAGTGATTCCCGACAGGGAGGTGAAAAACTGTTTTTT. As protein: CATSDSRQGGEKLFF.

This chain joins TRBV5-6 and TRBJ2-3; 11 bases agree with TRBD2. The CDR3 length is 16 residues. The germline V gene has CDR1 SGHDT and CDR2 YYEEEE. V lost 4 bases, J lost 5 bases, and 9 bases stayed unmatched. CDR3 protein: CASSPVAGGPVDTQYF. The CDR3 bases are TGTGCCAGCAGCCCCGTAGCGGGGGGGCCGGTAGATACGCAGTATTTT.

V is TRBV4-1 and J is TRBJ2-3; D ambiguous. Germline assignment: CDR1 MGHRA and CDR2 YSYEKL. Trimming pared 0 bases from V and 1 base from J, leaving 8 bases between. The CDR3 consists of 15 residues. The CDR3 is CASSQERSRTDTQYF. The DNA of the CDR3 is TGCGCCAGCAGCCAAGAAAGGAGTCGCACAGATACGCAGTATTTT.